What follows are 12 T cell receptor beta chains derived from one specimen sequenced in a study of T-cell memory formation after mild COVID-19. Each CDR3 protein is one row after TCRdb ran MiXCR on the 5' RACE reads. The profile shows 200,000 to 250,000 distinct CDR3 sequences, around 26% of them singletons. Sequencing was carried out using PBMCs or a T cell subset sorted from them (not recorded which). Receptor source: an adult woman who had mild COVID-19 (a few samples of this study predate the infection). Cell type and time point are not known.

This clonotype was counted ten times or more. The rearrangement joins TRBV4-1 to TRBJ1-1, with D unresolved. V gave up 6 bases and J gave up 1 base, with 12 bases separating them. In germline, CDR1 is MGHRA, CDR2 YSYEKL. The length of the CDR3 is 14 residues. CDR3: CASRTLPGNTEAFF. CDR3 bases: TGCGCCAGCAGAACCCTCCCGGGGAACACTGAAGCTTTCTTT.

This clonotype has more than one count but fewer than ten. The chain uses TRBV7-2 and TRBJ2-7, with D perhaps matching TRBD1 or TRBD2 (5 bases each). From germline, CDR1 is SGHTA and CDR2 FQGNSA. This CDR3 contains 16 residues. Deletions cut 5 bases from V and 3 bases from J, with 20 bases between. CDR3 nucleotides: TGTGCCAGCAGCCCAGGGTCGGGACGGACCAGCTACGAGCAGTACTTC. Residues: CASSPGSGRTSYEQYF.

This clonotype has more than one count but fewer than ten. CDR3 bases: TGTGCCAGCAGCTCCGGGACTAGCGGGAGTATCTATGAGCAGTTCTTC. Translating it yields CASSSGTSGSIYEQFF. The chain has TRBV6-5 and TRBJ2-1, with TRBD2 matching 14 bases. The trim removed 6 bases at V and 8 bases at J, leaving 9 bases unmatched. Germline assignment: CDR1 MNHEY and CDR2 SVGAGI. The CDR3 has 16 amino acids.

The CDR3 sequence is CASKDSAETQYF. In DNA form, the CDR3 reads TGCGCCAGCAAGGACAGCGCAGAGACCCAGTACTTC. The chain combines TRBV4-1 with TRBJ2-5; a possible D gene is TRBD1 (6 bases). The V and J ends lost 7 bases and 4 bases respectively, with 10 bases between them. Germline lookup yields CDR1 MGHRA and CDR2 YSYEKL. The CDR3 sequence is 12 residues long.

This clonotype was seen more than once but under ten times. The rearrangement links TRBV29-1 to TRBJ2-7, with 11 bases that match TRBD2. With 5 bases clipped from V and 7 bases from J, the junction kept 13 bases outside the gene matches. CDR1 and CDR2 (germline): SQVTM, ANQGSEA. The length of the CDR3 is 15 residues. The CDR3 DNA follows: TGCAGCGTTTCTTTAGTAGCGGGAGGGCCGGAGGAGCAGTACTTC. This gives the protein CSVSLVAGGPEEQYF.

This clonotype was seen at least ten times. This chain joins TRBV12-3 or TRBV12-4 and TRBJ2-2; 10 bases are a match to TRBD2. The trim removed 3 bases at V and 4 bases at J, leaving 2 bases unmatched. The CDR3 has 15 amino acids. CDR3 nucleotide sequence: TGTGCCAGCAGTTTCAGCGGGAGGGCCACCGGGGAGCTGTTTTTT. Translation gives CASSFSGRATGELFF.

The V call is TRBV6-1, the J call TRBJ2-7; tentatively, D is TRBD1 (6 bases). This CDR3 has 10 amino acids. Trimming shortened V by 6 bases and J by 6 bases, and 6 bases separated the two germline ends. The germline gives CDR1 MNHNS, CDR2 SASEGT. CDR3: CASSRGEQYF. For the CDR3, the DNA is TGTGCCAGCAGCAGGGGCGAGCAGTACTTC.

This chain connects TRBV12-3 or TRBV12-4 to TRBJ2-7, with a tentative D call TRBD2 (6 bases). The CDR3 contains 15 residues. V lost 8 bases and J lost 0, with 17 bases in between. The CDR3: CASGGTDFSSYEQYF. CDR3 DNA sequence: TGTGCCAGCGGCGGGACCGACTTCAGCTCCTACGAGCAGTACTTC.

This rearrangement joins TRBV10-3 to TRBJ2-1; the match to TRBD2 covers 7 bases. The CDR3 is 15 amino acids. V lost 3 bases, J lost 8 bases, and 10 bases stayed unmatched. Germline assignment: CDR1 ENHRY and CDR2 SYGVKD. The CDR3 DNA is TGTGCCATCAGTGACCCGGGGGGAGCCACCCATGAGCAGTTCTTC. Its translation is CAISDPGGATHEQFF.

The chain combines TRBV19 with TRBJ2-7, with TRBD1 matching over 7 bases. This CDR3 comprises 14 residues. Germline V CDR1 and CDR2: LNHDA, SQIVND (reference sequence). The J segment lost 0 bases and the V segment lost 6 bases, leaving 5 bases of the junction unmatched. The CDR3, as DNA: TGTGCCAGTAGACCCGGGGACAGCTCCTACGAGCAGTACTTC. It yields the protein CASRPGDSSYEQYF.

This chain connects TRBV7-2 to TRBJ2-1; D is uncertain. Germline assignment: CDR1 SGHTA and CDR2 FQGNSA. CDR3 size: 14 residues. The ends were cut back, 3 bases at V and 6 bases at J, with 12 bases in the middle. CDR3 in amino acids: CASSFGYLGNEQFF. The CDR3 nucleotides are TGTGCCAGCAGCTTCGGCTACTTGGGCAATGAGCAGTTCTTC.

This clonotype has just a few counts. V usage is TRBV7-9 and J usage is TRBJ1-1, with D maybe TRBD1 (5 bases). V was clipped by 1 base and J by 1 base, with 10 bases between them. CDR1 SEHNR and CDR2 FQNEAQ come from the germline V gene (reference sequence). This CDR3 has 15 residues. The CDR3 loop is CASSLGGRGNTEAFF. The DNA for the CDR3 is TGTGCCAGCAGCTTAGGCGGGAGGGGGAACACTGAAGCTTTCTTT.